Described below is a single T cell receptor beta chain sequence and its context. What it binds is not known. The data were produced by immunoSEQ multiplex PCR, yet TCRdb's version contains in-frame clones alone and is incomplete. The sample records around 23,000 clones, about 80% being singletons. Germline V gives CDR1 MDHEN, CDR2 SYDVKM. The CDR3 runs to 15 residues. Germline trimming cut 4 bases from V and 5 bases from J; bases unmatched to any gene: 4. The sample originates from a study of PD-1 blockade in classical Hodgkin lymphoma. Study conclusions and caveats: When nivolumab was started under 1 year after ASCT, patients were excluded. With respect to the repertoire differences, their causes, possibly disease activity or prior therapy, remain undefined. TCR diversity at baseline was reported to be reduced in newly diagnosed patients relative to healthy donors.

Time point given: cycle 4 day 1 (C4D1), after more than five weeks of nivolumab. Every one of the patients relapsed after autologous stem cell transplantation (brentuximab vedotin exposure was variable). Sequenced here: peripheral blood mononuclear cells (PBMCs), sampled before the fourth cycle of nivolumab. The chain combines TRBV28 with TRBJ2-5; TRBD2 matches 13 bases. The receptor comes from a human donor with classical Hodgkin lymphoma. The CDR3: CASSSETSGRETQYF. As DNA, the CDR3 is TGTGCCAGCAGTTCCGAGACTAGCGGGAGGGAGACCCAGTACTTC.